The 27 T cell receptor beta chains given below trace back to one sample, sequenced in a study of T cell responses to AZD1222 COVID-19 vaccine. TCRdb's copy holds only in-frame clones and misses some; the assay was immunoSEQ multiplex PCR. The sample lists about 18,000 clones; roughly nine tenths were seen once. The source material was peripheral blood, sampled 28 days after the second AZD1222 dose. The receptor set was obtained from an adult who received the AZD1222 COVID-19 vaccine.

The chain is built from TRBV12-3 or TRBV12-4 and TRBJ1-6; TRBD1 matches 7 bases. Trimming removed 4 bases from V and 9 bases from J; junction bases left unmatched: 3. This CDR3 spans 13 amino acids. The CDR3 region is CASSSQGVSPLHF. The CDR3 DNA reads TGTGCCAGCAGTTCCCAGGGGGTTTCACCCCTCCACTTT.

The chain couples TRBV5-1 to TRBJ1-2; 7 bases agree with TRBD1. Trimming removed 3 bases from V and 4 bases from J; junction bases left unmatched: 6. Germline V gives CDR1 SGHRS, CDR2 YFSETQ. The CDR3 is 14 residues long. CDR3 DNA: TGCGCCAGCAGCTCGGGACAGAATCTCTATGGCTACACCTTC. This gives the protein CASSSGQNLYGYTF.

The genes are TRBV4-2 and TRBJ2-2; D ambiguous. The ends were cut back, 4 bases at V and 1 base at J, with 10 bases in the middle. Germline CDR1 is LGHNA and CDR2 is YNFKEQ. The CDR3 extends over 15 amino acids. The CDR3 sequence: CASSPEAGNTGELFF. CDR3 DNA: TGTGCCAGCAGCCCAGAGGCAGGGAACACCGGGGAGCTGTTTTTT.

This CDR3 is CASSPGLAGAYEQYF. The CDR3 DNA reads as TGTGCCAGCAGCCCCGGACTAGCGGGAGCCTACGAGCAGTACTTC. The rearrangement links TRBV7-3 to TRBJ2-7, with TRBD2 matching 13 bases. The V gene end was trimmed by 5 bases and the J gene end by 2 bases; junction bases not matched to a gene: 3. Germline CDR1 is SGHTA and CDR2 is FQGTGA. This CDR3 region has 15 residues. The whole variable domain, remainder taken from reference TRBV7-3 and TRBJ2-7, is GAGVSQTPSNKVTEKGKYVELRCDPISGHTALYWYRQSLGQGPEFLIYFQGTGAADDSGLPNDRFFAVRPEGSVSTLKIQRTERGDSAVYLCASSPGLAGAYEQYFGPGTRLTVT.

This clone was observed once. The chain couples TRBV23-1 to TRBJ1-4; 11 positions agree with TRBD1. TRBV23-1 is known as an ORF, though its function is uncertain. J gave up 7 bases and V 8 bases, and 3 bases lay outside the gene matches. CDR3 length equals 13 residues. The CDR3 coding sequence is TGCGCCAGCGGGACAGGGGGAGGTGAAAAACTGTTTTTT. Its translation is CASGTGGGEKLFF.

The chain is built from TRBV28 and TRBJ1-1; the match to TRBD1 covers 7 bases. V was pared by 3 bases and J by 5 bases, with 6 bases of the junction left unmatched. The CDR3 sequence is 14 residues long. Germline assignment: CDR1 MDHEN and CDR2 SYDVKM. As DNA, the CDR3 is TGTGCCAGCAGTTTTTTCCAGGGGGGGACTGAAGCTTTCTTT. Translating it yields CASSFFQGGTEAFF.

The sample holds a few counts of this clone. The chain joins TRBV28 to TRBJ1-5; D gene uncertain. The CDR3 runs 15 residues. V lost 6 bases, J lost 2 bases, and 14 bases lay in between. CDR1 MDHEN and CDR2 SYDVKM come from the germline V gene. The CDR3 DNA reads TGTGCCAGCAGCAGTGGTGGGTGGGGCAATCAGCCCCAGCATTTT. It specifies CASSSGGWGNQPQHF. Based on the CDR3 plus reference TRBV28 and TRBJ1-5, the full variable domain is DVKVTQSSRYLVKRTGEKVFLECVQDMDHENMFWYRQDPGLGLRLIYFSYDVKMKEKGDIPEGYSVSREKKERFSLILESASTNQTSMYLCASSSGGWGNQPQHFGDGTRLSIL.

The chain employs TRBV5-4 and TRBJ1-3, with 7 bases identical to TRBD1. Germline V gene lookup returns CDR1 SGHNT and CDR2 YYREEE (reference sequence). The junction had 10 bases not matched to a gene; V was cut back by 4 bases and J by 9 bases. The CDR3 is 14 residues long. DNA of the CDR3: TGTGCCAGCAGCCTCGGACCCACAGGGGCCACCATATATTTT. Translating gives CASSLGPTGATIYF. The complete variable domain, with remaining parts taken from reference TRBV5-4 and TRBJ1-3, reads ETGVTQSPTHLIKTRGQQVTLRCSSQSGHNTVSWYQQALGQGPQFIFQYYREEENGRGNFPPRFSGLQFPNYSSELNVNALELDDSALYLCASSLGPTGATIYFGEGSWLTVV.

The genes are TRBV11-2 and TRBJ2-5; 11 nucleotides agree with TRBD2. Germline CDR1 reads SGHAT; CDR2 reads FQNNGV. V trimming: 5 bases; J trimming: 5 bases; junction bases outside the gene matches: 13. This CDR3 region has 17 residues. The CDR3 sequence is CASSPSLAGGPWETQYF. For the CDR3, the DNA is TGTGCCAGCAGCCCGTCCTTAGCGGGAGGGCCGTGGGAGACCCAGTACTTC.

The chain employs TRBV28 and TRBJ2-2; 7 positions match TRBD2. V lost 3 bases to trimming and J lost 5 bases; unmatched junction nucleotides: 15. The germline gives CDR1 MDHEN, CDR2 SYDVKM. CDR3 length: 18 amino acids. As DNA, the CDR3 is TGTGCCAGCAGTTTGTCTGGGAGGGGAGGACGCCGAACCGGGGAGCTGTTTTTT. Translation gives CASSLSGRGGRRTGELFF.

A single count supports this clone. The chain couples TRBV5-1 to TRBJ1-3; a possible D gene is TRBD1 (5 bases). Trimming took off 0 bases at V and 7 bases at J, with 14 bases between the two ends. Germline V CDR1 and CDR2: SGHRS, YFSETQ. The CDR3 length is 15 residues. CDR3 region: CASSLAGQGRNTIYF. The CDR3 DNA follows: TGCGCCAGCAGCTTGGCAGGTCAGGGCCGGAACACCATATATTTT.

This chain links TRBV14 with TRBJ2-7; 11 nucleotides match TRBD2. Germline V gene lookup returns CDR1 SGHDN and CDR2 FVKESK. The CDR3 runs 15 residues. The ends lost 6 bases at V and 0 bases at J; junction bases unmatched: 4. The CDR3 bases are TGTGCCAGCAGACCTAGCGGGAGGCCCTCCTACGAGCAGTACTTC. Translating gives CASRPSGRPSYEQYF.

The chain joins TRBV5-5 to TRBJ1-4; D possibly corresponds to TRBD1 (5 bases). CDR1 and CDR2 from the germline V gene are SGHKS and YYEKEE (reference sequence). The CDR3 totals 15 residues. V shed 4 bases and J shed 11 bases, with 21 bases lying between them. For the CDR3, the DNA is TGTGCCAGCAGCACGCGGGACCCCCTTAAGGGCAAACTGTTTTTT. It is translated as CASSTRDPLKGKLFF.

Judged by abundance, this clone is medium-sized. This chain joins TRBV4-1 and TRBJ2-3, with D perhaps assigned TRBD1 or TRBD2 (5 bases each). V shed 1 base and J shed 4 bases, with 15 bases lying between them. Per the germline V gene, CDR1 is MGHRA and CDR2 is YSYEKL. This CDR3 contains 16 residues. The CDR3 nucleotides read TGCGCCAGCAGCCAAGTCGGGACCCAGCCCCCAGATACGCAGTATTTT. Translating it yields CASSQVGTQPPDTQYF.

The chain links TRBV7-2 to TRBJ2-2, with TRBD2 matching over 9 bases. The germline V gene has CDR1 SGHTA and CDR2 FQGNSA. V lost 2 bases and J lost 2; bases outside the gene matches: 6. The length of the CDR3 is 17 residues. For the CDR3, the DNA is TGTGCCAGCAGCTTACGAGTAGCGGGGGAAAACACCGGGGAGCTGTTTTTT. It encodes CASSLRVAGENTGELFF.

CDR3: CASSLLVGDGNTIYF. CDR3 bases: TGTGCCAGCAGCCTGCTAGTAGGGGATGGAAACACCATATATTTT. The chain carries TRBV3-1 (or the pseudogene TRBV3-2) and TRBJ1-3, with D possibly being TRBD1 (5 bases). The CDR3 length is 15 residues. The germline CDR1 and CDR2 sequences are LGHDT and YNNKEL (reference sequence). V was cut by 4 bases and J by 3 bases, with 13 bases left in between.

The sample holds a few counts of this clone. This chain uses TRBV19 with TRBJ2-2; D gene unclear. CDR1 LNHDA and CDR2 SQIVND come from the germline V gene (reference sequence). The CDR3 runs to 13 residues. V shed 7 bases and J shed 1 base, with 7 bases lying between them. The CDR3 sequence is CASTDQNTGELFF. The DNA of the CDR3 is TGTGCCAGTACCGACCAGAACACCGGGGAGCTGTTTTTT.

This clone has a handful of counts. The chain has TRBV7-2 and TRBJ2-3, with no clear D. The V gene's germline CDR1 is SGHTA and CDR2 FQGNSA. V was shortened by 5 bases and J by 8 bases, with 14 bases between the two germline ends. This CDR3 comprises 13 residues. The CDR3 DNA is TGTGCCAGCAGCCCCCTGGCCCAGACTACGCAGTATTTT. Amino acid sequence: CASSPLAQTTQYF.

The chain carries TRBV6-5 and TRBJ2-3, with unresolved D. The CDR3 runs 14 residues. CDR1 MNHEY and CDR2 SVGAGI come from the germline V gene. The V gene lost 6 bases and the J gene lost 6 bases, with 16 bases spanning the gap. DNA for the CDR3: TGTGCCAGCAGCACCCGATGGAGTAGGGATACGCAGTATTTT. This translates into CASSTRWSRDTQYF.

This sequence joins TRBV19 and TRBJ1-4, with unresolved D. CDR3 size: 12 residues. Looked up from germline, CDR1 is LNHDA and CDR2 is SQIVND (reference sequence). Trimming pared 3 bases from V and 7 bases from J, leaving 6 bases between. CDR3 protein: CASSMVGEKLFF. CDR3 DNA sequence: TGTGCCAGTAGTATGGTGGGTGAAAAACTGTTTTTT.

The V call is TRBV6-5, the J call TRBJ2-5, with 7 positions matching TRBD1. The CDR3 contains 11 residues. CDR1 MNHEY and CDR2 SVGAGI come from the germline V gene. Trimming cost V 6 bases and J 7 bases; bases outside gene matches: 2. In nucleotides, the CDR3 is TGTGCCAGCAGGGCAGGGGGGACCCAGTACTTC. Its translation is CASRAGGTQYF.

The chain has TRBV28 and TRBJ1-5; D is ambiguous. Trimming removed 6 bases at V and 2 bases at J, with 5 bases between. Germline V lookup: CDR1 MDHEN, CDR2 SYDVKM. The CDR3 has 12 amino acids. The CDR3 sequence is CASSTGNQPQHF. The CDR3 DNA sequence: TGTGCCAGCAGCACAGGCAATCAGCCCCAGCATTTT. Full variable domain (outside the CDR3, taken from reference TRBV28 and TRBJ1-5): DVKVTQSSRYLVKRTGEKVFLECVQDMDHENMFWYRQDPGLGLRLIYFSYDVKMKEKGDIPEGYSVSREKKERFSLILESASTNQTSMYLCASSTGNQPQHFGDGTRLSIL.

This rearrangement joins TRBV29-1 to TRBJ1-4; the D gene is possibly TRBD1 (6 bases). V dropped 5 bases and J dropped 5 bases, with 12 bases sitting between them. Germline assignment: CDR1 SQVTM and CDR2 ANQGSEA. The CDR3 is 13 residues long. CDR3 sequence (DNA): TGCAGCGTTCAAAGCCAGGGGAATGAAAAACTGTTTTTT. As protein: CSVQSQGNEKLFF.

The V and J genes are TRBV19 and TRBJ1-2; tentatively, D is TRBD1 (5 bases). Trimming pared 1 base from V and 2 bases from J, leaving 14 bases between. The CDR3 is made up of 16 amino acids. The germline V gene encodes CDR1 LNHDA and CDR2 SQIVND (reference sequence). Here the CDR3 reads CASSIVFEGPNYGYTF. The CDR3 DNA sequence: TGTGCCAGTAGTATAGTATTTGAGGGGCCCAACTATGGCTACACCTTC.

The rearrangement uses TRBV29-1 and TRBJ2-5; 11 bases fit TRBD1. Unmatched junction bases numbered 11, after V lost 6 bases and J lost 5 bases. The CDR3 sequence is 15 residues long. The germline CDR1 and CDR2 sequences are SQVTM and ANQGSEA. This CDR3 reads CSVCFGTGGGETQYF. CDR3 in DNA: TGCAGCGTATGCTTCGGGACAGGGGGTGGGGAGACCCAGTACTTC.

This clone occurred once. The chain's CDR3 is CASSMGQNQPQHF. CDR3 bases: TGTGCCAGTAGTATGGGGCAGAATCAGCCCCAGCATTTT. J is TRBJ1-5 and V is TRBV19; D possibly corresponds to TRBD1 (5 bases). Trimming pared 3 bases from V and 4 bases from J, leaving 7 bases between. Germline V gives CDR1 LNHDA, CDR2 SQIVND (reference sequence). The CDR3 has 13 residues.

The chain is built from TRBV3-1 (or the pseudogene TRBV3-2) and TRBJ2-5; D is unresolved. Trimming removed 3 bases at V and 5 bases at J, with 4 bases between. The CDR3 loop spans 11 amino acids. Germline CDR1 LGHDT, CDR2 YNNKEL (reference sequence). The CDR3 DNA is TGTGCCAGCAGCCATACGGAGACCCAGTACTTC. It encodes CASSHTETQYF.